Presented here are 21 T cell receptor beta chains from one specimen sequenced in a study of T cell responses to AZD1222 COVID-19 vaccine (dated by TCRdb to the early 2020s). Library generation was performed with the immunoSEQ multiplex PCR assay. Imported from immuneACCESS, the table was reduced by TCRdb to in-frame sequences with V and J called. These copies leave out some clones; in studies compared against another copy, an unresolved V gene accounts for under half, and the cause of the remainder is not known. Within this sample are 150,000 to 200,000 clones, with 90% to 95% of them counted one time only. The top ten clones comprise around 3.6% of the sample. The time point label on this specimen signifies: about 28 days (+/-7) after the second vaccine dose. This sample comprised peripheral blood, obtained 28 days after the second AZD1222 dose. The source of these receptors is an adult who received the AZD1222 COVID-19 vaccine.

J is TRBJ2-7 and V is TRBV7-9; weak D call: TRBD2 (5 bases). Germline V gene data show CDR1 as SEHNR and CDR2 as FQNEAQ (reference sequence). The CDR3 sequence is 14 residues long. The ends were cut back, 1 base at V and 4 bases at J, with 11 bases in the middle. The CDR3 sequence is CASSLELGRYEQYF. CDR3 coding DNA: TGTGCCAGCAGCTTAGAACTAGGAAGGTACGAGCAGTACTTC. Using reference TRBV7-9 and TRBJ2-7 for the parts outside the CDR3, the full variable domain is DTGVSQNPRHKITKRGQNVTFRCDPISEHNRLYWYRQTLGQGPEFLTYFQNEAQLEKSRLLSDRFSAERPKGSFSTLEIQRTEQGDSAMYLCASSLELGRYEQYFGPGTRLTVT.

This chain joins TRBV3-1 (or the pseudogene TRBV3-2) and TRBJ2-7; 9 bases fit TRBD1. Germline V lookup: CDR1 LGHDT, CDR2 YNNKEL (reference sequence). Trimming cost V 0 bases and J 6 bases; bases outside gene matches: 9. The length of the CDR3 is 16 residues. The CDR3 here is CASSQDSGTGSFEQYF. DNA of the CDR3: TGTGCCAGCAGCCAAGATAGTGGGACAGGGTCTTTCGAGCAGTACTTC.

This chain links TRBV10-3 with TRBJ2-1, with 12 bases aligning to TRBD2. J was trimmed by 8 bases and V by 7 bases; bases with no gene match: 3. CDR3 size: 13 residues. Germline V gene lookup returns CDR1 ENHRY and CDR2 SYGVKD. Here the CDR3 DNA reads TGTGCCATCAAGACTAGCGGGAGCTATGAGCAGTTCTTC. The encoded protein is CAIKTSGSYEQFF.

V is TRBV10-3 and J is TRBJ1-2; unclear D gene. V dropped 10 bases and J dropped 2 bases, with 8 bases sitting between them. Germline loops: CDR1 ENHRY, CDR2 SYGVKD. The CDR3 has 11 amino acids. CDR3 residues: CATQSNYGYTF. CDR3 DNA sequence: TGTGCCACTCAATCCAACTATGGCTACACCTTC.

Comment on this clone: One end of the junction varies from germline; a read error may be responsible. This chain uses TRBV7-7 with TRBJ1-1; unclear D gene. CDR1 and CDR2 (germline): SSHAT, FNYEAQ (reference sequence). CDR3 length: 13 amino acids. The CDR3 sequence: CASSLRRNTEAFF. The CDR3, as DNA: TGTGCTAGCAGCTTAAGACGGAACACTGAAGCTTTCTTT. Drawing the rest from reference TRBV7-7 and TRBJ1-1, the complete variable domain is GAGVSQSPRYKVTKRGQDVTLRCDPISSHATLYWYQQALGQGPEFLTYFNYEAQPDKSGLPSDRFSAERPEGSISTLTIQRTEQRDSAMYRCASSLRRNTEAFFGQGTRLTVV.

The chain links TRBV15 to TRBJ1-3; D gene uncertain. The ends were cut back, 3 bases at V and 0 bases at J, with 12 bases in the middle. The CDR3 is made up of 16 amino acids. The germline V gene encodes CDR1 LNHNV and CDR2 YYDKDF (reference sequence). CDR3 amino acids: CATSRVGLNSGNTIYF. CDR3 DNA: TGTGCCACCAGCAGGGTCGGGCTAAACTCTGGAAACACCATATATTTT. Complete variable domain (other parts from reference TRBV15 and TRBJ1-3): DAMVIQNPRYQVTQFGKPVTLSCSQTLNHNVMYWYQQKSSQAPKLLFHYYDKDFNNEADTPDNFQSRRPNTSFCFLDIRSPGLGDTAMYLCATSRVGLNSGNTIYFGEGSWLTVV.

The chain has TRBV11-1 and TRBJ2-5, with 11 bases matching TRBD2. This CDR3 region has 16 residues. Germline assignment: CDR1 SGHAT and CDR2 FQDESV (reference sequence). The J segment lost 8 bases and the V segment lost 7 bases, leaving 15 bases of the junction unmatched. The CDR3 region is CASTQRALAGAVTQYF. CDR3 bases: TGTGCCAGCACCCAAAGGGCACTAGCGGGGGCCGTCACCCAGTACTTC.

This chain links TRBV28 with TRBJ2-5, with TRBD2 matching 11 bases. Germline CDR1 MDHEN, CDR2 SYDVKM. J lost 5 bases, V lost 6 bases, and 11 bases had no gene match. This CDR3 spans 16 amino acids. The CDR3 DNA reads as TGTGCCAGCAGATTAACTCTAGCGGGAGGCTGGGAGACCCAGTACTTC. Amino acid sequence: CASRLTLAGGWETQYF. The full variable domain, rest sourced from reference TRBV28 and TRBJ2-5, is DVKVTQSSRYLVKRTGEKVFLECVQDMDHENMFWYRQDPGLGLRLIYFSYDVKMKEKGDIPEGYSVSREKKERFSLILESASTNQTSMYLCASRLTLAGGWETQYFGPGTRLLVL.

To note about this clone: This CDR3 is also generated by other DNA sequences in the sample. The chain has TRBV24-1 and TRBJ2-3; no clear D. This CDR3 region has 11 residues. Trimming removed 6 bases at V and 3 bases at J, with 3 bases between. CDR1 is KGHDR, CDR2 SFDVKD, per germline. In DNA form, the CDR3 reads TGTGCCACCAGTAGGACAGATACGCAGTATTTT. Its translation: CATSRTDTQYF.

This chain links TRBV11-3 with TRBJ2-1, with TRBD1 matching over 7 bases. Per the germline V gene, CDR1 is SGHNT and CDR2 is YENEEA. V trimming: 3 bases; J trimming: 6 bases; junction bases outside the gene matches: 8. The CDR3 runs 15 residues. Written as DNA, the CDR3 is TGTGCCAGCAGCTTCGTAGTCAGGGGGTTCAATGAGCAGTTCTTC. Translating gives CASSFVVRGFNEQFF.

J is TRBJ2-7 and V is TRBV2; 8 bases are a match to TRBD1. CDR3 size: 14 residues. J gave up 9 bases and V 6 bases, and 13 bases lay outside the gene matches. The V gene's germline CDR1 is SNHLY and CDR2 FYNNEI. CDR3 sequence: CASSLGQGEIGQYF. CDR3 in DNA: TGTGCCAGCAGCCTCGGACAGGGAGAAATTGGGCAGTACTTC.

The chain is built from TRBV11-2 and TRBJ2-7; D uncertain. The CDR3 covers 12 residues. Germline V gene data show CDR1 as SGHAT and CDR2 as FQNNGV. V was cut by 4 bases and J by 2 bases, with 6 bases left in between. CDR3 DNA sequence: TGTGCCAGCAGCTCAGGTCCCTACGAGCAGTACTTC. Its protein product is CASSSGPYEQYF.

The chain is built from TRBV7-2 and TRBJ2-7, with 7 bases identical to TRBD2. V was pared by 4 bases and J by 6 bases, with 12 bases of the junction left unmatched. Germline lookup yields CDR1 SGHTA and CDR2 FQGNSA. This CDR3 has 15 residues. The CDR3: CASSSNPGPGGEQYF. DNA of the CDR3: TGTGCCAGCAGCTCCAACCCGGGCCCGGGGGGCGAGCAGTACTTC.

V and J are TRBV5-1 and TRBJ2-5; 9 nucleotides align to TRBD2. Germline CDR1 is SGHRS and CDR2 is YFSETQ. The CDR3 spans 16 residues. V shed 3 bases, J shed 2 bases, and the junction held 8 bases outside the gene matches. CDR3 coding DNA: TGCGCCAGCAGCTCCCTACTAGCGGGTTTTCAAGAGACCCAGTACTTC. Encoded protein: CASSSLLAGFQETQYF. Looking up the rest from reference TRBV5-1 and TRBJ2-5 gives the full variable domain: KAGVTQTPRYLIKTRGQQVTLSCSPISGHRSVSWYQQTPGQGLQFLFEYFSETQRNKGNFPGRFSGRQFSNSRSEMNVSTLELGDSALYLCASSSLLAGFQETQYFGPGTRLLVL.

V and J are TRBV6-2 or TRBV6-3 and TRBJ2-1, with a possible D match to TRBD1 (5 bases). Trimming removed 4 bases from V and 8 bases from J, with 9 bases in between. This CDR3 region has 12 residues. Germline V CDR1 and CDR2: MNHEY, SVGEGT. CDR3 region: CASSFDSYEQFF. As DNA, the CDR3 is TGTGCCAGCAGTTTCGACAGCTATGAGCAGTTCTTC.

The gene calls are TRBV3-1 (or the pseudogene TRBV3-2) and TRBJ2-1; D might be TRBD2 (6 bases). The CDR3 spans 15 residues. CDR1 and CDR2 (germline): LGHDT, YNNKEL (reference sequence). Trimming left V 4 bases short and J 10 bases short, with 20 bases between. The CDR3 protein is CASSRQSGAGGEQFF. CDR3 sequence (DNA): TGTGCCAGCAGCCGCCAGTCCGGTGCTGGGGGGGAGCAGTTCTTC.

This sequence joins TRBV24-1 and TRBJ1-5, with D hard to call. In germline, CDR1 is KGHDR, CDR2 SFDVKD. This CDR3 is built from 14 residues. Trimming shortened V by 4 bases and J by 2 bases, and 8 bases separated the two germline ends. The CDR3: CATSEASGNQPQHF. The CDR3 coding sequence is TGTGCCACCAGTGAGGCCAGTGGCAATCAGCCCCAGCATTTT.

J is TRBJ2-3 and V is TRBV5-8; no clear D gene. CDR1 and CDR2 from the germline V gene are SGHTS and YDEGEE. This CDR3 is 13 amino acids long. Deletions cut 0 bases from V and 1 base from J, with 3 bases between. The CDR3 DNA sequence: TGTGCCAGCAGCTTGGGAGGCACAGATACGCAGTATTTT. It translates to CASSLGGTDTQYF.

This chain connects TRBV4-1 to TRBJ2-5, with TRBD1 identical over 8 bases. Per germline, CDR1 MGHRA and CDR2 YSYEKL. Trimming took 0 bases from V and 5 from J; bases not matched to a gene: 5. The CDR3 runs to 15 residues. CDR3 loop: CASSQEGRGQETQYF. CDR3 bases: TGCGCCAGCAGCCAAGAAGGCAGGGGGCAGGAGACCCAGTACTTC.

The chain employs TRBV6-1 and TRBJ1-2, with 7 positions matching TRBD1. V trimming: 4 bases; J trimming: 8 bases; junction bases outside the gene matches: 19. The CDR3 extends over 17 amino acids. Germline loops: CDR1 MNHNS, CDR2 SASEGT. This CDR3 is CASSGGGFETGRKGYTF. CDR3 nucleotide sequence: TGTGCCAGCAGTGGAGGGGGATTCGAGACAGGGCGTAAGGGCTACACCTTC.

The chain carries TRBV6-2 or TRBV6-3 and TRBJ1-5; 8 nucleotides align to TRBD1. The J segment lost 10 bases and the V segment lost 6 bases, leaving 14 bases of the junction unmatched. Per the germline V gene, CDR1 is MNHEY and CDR2 is SVGEGT. This CDR3 is built from 15 residues. The CDR3 region is CASSSRQGYLSPQHF. The CDR3 DNA sequence: TGTGCCAGCAGCTCTCGACAGGGGTATCTCTCACCCCAGCATTTT.